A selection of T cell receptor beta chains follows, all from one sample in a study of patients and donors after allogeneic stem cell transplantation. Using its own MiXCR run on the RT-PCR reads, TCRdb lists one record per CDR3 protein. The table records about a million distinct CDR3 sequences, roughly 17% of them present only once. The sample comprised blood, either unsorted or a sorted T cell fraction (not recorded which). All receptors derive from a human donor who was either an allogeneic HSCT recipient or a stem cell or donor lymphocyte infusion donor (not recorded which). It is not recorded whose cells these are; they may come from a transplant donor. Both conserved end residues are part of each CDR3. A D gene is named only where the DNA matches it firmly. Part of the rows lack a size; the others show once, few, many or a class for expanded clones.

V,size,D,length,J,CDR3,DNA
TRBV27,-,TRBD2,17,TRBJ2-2,CASSSPMTSGKTGELFF,TGTGCCAGCAGTTCCCCAATGACTAGCGGGAAAACCGGGGAGCTGTTTTTT
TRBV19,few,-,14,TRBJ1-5,CASSMGRAYQPQHF,TGTGCCAGTAGTATGGGAAGGGCTTATCAGCCCCAGCATTTT
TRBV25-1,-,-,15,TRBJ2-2,CASSDDRTNTGELFF,TGTGCCAGCAGTGATGACAGGACGAACACCGGGGAGCTGTTTTTT
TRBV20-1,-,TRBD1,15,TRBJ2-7,CSARAPGTGTYEQYF,TGCAGTGCTAGAGCTCCCGGGACAGGGACCTACGAGCAGTACTTC
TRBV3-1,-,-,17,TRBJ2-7,CASSQDWRGAGIHEQYF,TGTGCCAGCAGCCAAGATTGGAGAGGAGCGGGTATCCACGAGCAGTACTTC
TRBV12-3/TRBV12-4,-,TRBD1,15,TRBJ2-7,CASSSPRQGAYEQYF,TGTGCCAGCAGTTCCCCGCGCCAGGGGGCGTACGAGCAGTACTTC
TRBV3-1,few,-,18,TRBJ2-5,CASSQEGSSGPKWETQYF,TGTGCCAGCAGCCAAGAGGGATCTTCGGGACCGAAGTGGGAGACCCAGTACTTC
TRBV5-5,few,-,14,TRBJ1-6,CASSGPVAGSPLHF,TGTGCCAGCAGCGGGCCGGTGGCGGGTTCACCCCTCCACTTT
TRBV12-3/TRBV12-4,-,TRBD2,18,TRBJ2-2,CASSERLAGDVGTGELFF,TGTGCCAGCAGTGAAAGACTAGCGGGAGACGTCGGCACCGGGGAGCTGTTTTTT
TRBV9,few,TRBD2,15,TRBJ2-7,CASSTGSGISYEQYF,TGTGCCAGCAGCACGGGTAGCGGGATTAGCTACGAGCAGTACTTC
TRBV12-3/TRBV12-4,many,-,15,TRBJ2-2,CASGGGPLSSGELFF,TGTGCCAGCGGGGGGGGCCCACTGTCTTCCGGGGAGCTGTTTTTT
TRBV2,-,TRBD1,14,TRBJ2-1,CASKVGTEVSQQFF,TGTGCCAGCAAGGTAGGGACAGAGGTCTCCCAACAGTTCTTC
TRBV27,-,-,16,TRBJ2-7,CASSPRVRGGTYEQYF,TGTGCCAGCAGTCCTCGGGTCAGGGGGGGAACCTACGAGCAGTACTTC
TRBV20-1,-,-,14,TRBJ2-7,CSARRGAGSYEQYF,TGCAGTGCTAGAAGGGGCGCAGGCTCATACGAGCAGTACTTC
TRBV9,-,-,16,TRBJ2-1,CASSVGPQGTLKEQFF,TGTGCCAGCAGCGTAGGTCCGCAGGGGACATTGAAGGAGCAGTTCTTC
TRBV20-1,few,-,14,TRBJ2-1,CSARDGRQIGEQFF,TGCAGTGCTAGAGATGGTCGCCAGATAGGTGAGCAGTTCTTC